One and the same sample provided the 2 T cell receptor beta chains below, sequenced in a study of shared clonotypes between healthy human individuals. Sequenced by immunoSEQ multiplex PCR; TCRdb stores in-frame clones only, minus some. The sample carries roughly 650,000 clones, more than 95% recorded once. Source material: naive CD4+ T cells sorted from blood. The subset here: CD45RA+ positively selected. The receptors were sampled from a woman in her twenties or thirties in good health.

The rearrangement links TRBV27 to TRBJ1-4, with no clear D. Per germline, CDR1 MNHEY and CDR2 SMNVEV (reference sequence). V was cut by 3 bases and J by 5 bases, with 13 bases left in between. The length of the CDR3 is 15 residues. CDR3 sequence (DNA): TGTGCCAGCAGTTTGGCTGAGGCGAAAAATGAAAAACTGTTTTTT. Translating gives CASSLAEAKNEKLFF.

The rearrangement joins TRBV13 to TRBJ2-7, with D possibly being TRBD2 (6 bases). CDR3 length: 11 residues. Germline CDR1 reads PRHDT; CDR2 reads FYEKMQ (reference sequence). V lost 3 bases to trimming and J lost 6 bases, with 6 bases between them. The CDR3 loop is CASSFGGEQYF. CDR3 coding DNA: TGTGCCAGCAGCTTCGGGGGCGAGCAGTACTTC.